There are a few counts of the clone carrying this T cell receptor (beta chain). Its specificity is unknown. The time point: newly diagnosed GD, antithyroid drugs for less than 3 months. Extracted RNA from PBMCs served as the source of the TCR library. This CDR3 region has 14 residues. V was trimmed by 2 bases and J by 4 bases, leaving 9 bases between them. Germline V CDR1 and CDR2: SGHNT, YYREEE (reference sequence). These data come from a study of regulatory T cells in long-lasting Graves disease. Whole-study findings and limits: TRBV28, TRBJ1-2 and TRBJ2-5 were segments that persistent disease favored. Possibly, accuracy suffered from the small sample size.

To make TCR beta libraries, researchers used iRepertoire HTBI primers and Arm-PCR of CDR3 regions. MiXCR was run by TCRdb on the multiplex PCR reads, yielding one entry per CDR3 protein. The table shows about 240,000 distinct CDR3 sequences, with roughly a fifth occurring only once. The clonotype originates from a female donor with Graves disease. The sample in question was peripheral blood mononuclear cells (PBMCs), obtained at new diagnosis, from a patient treated with antithyroid drugs. V usage is TRBV5-4 and J usage is TRBJ2-2, with D perhaps being TRBD1 or TRBD2 (6 bases each). CDR3 sequence (DNA): TGTGCCAGCAGCTTAGAGGGGGGCACCGGGGAGCTGTTTTTT. Translated, it gives CASSLEGGTGELFF.